Listed here are 18 T cell receptor beta chains from one sample, sequenced in a study of regulatory T cells in long-lasting Graves disease. Time point defined: persistent/refractory GD, antithyroid drugs over 5 years with positive TRAb. The TCR library was made from RNA that had been extracted from PBMCs in TRIzol. Libraries of TCR beta came from iRepertoire HTBI primers plus Arm-PCR of CDR3 regions. TCRdb re-called the multiplex PCR reads through MiXCR, storing one row per CDR3 protein. The sample lists around 430,000 distinct CDR3 sequences; less than 25% were seen once. Material: peripheral blood mononuclear cells (PBMCs), obtained when the disease was refractory, from a patient treated with antithyroid drugs. All receptors come from a female donor with Graves disease.

The chain joins TRBV6-2 or TRBV6-3 to TRBJ1-5; D call uncertain. Trimming pared 0 bases from V and 0 bases from J, leaving 12 bases between. CDR1 and CDR2 (germline): MNHEY, SVGEGT. The CDR3 runs to 17 residues. The CDR3 protein is CASSYSRILNSNQPQHF. CDR3 in DNA: TGTGCCAGCAGTTACTCGCGGATCCTCAATAGCAATCAGCCCCAGCATTTT.

The table lists this clonotype with many counts. The chain employs TRBV28 and TRBJ2-7, with D possibly being TRBD1 (7 bases). CDR3 length: 14 amino acids. Germline-derived CDR1 and CDR2 are MDHEN and SYDVKM. The ends were cut back, 1 base at V and 4 bases at J, with 11 bases in the middle. The CDR3 nucleotides are TGTGCCAGCAGTTTATTACCAGGGGGGTACGAGCAGTACTTC. The encoded protein is CASSLLPGGYEQYF.

This chain links TRBV20-1 with TRBJ2-5; D gene ambiguous. V dropped 3 bases and J dropped 0 bases, with 5 bases sitting between them. The CDR3 has 12 amino acids. Germline CDR1 DFQATT, CDR2 SNEGSKA (reference sequence). CDR3 DNA: TGCAGTGCTAGTTTGTACCAAGAGACCCAGTACTTC. Amino acid sequence: CSASLYQETQYF.

This clonotype was recorded many times. The chain is built from TRBV25-1 and TRBJ1-2; perhaps TRBD1 as D (6 bases). Trimming cost V 1 base and J 4 bases, with 19 bases left between them. The CDR3 length is 17 residues. Germline values: CDR1 MGHDK, CDR2 SYGVNS. In DNA, the CDR3 is TGTGCCAGCAGTGAATCTGCTACTGGACAGTCCGTCTATGGCTACACCTTC. Translation gives CASSESATGQSVYGYTF.

This chain connects TRBV15 to TRBJ2-7, with unresolved D. V was pared by 0 bases and J by 6 bases, with 6 bases between. The CDR3 runs to 12 residues. The germline CDR1 and CDR2 sequences are LNHNV and YYDKDF (reference sequence). Here the CDR3 DNA reads TGTGCCACCAGCAGAGAGGACCGCGAGCAGTACTTC. This codes for CATSREDREQYF.

This clonotype has ten or more counts. A read error may account for a junction end that differs from germline. The chain is built from TRBV28 and TRBJ2-5; possibly TRBD2 for D (5 bases). The CDR3 covers 12 residues. Germline V CDR1 and CDR2: MDHEN, SYDVKM. CDR3 bases: TGTGCCAACAGTCGGGATGTGGAGACCCAGTACTTC. Its translation is CANSRDVETQYF.

In its sample, this clonotype was seen a few times. The V call is TRBV5-1, the J call TRBJ2-5; 7 nucleotides agree with TRBD1. Germline CDR1 and CDR2: SGHRS and YFSETQ. The J segment lost 2 bases and the V segment lost 4 bases, leaving 8 bases of the junction unmatched. The CDR3 totals 15 residues. CDR3 region: CASSQQGQIQETQYF. The CDR3 bases are TGCGCCAGCAGCCAACAGGGACAGATACAAGAGACCCAGTACTTC.

This clonotype was detected ten times or more. This chain connects TRBV29-1 to TRBJ2-2; TRBD1 matches at 9 bases. From germline, CDR1 is SQVTM and CDR2 ANQGSEA. The CDR3 length is 15 residues. J gave up 2 bases and V 4 bases, and 5 bases lay outside the gene matches. This chain's CDR3 is CSVAGQGFNTGELFF. CDR3 coding DNA: TGCAGCGTTGCGGGACAGGGATTTAACACCGGGGAGCTGTTTTTT.

Many counts were recorded for this clonotype. The chain employs TRBV11-1 and TRBJ2-7, with 9 bases lining up with TRBD1. After removal of 5 bases from V and 2 bases from J, the junction contained 10 bases not matched to a gene. Germline CDR1 and CDR2: SGHAT and FQDESV (reference sequence). CDR3 length equals 16 residues. The CDR3 DNA follows: TGTGCCAGCAGCCGAGGGGCGGACAGGGGTGCCTACGAGCAGTACTTC. Protein product: CASSRGADRGAYEQYF.

In this sample, this clonotype turned up a few times. The V call is TRBV29-1, the J call TRBJ1-3; D not certain. The length of the CDR3 is 11 residues. Germline CDR1 and CDR2: SQVTM and ANQGSEA. DNA for the CDR3: TGCACCATTTTGGTCGGAAACACCATATATTTT. Protein sequence: CTILVGNTIYF.

The sample holds many counts of this clonotype. The chain links TRBV19 to TRBJ1-2, with unresolved D. V was cut by 4 bases and J by 6 bases, with 9 bases left in between. CDR1 is LNHDA, CDR2 SQIVND, per germline (reference sequence). The CDR3 length is 12 residues. The CDR3 spells CASSNDIHGYTF. CDR3 in DNA: TGTGCCAGTAGTAACGACATTCATGGCTACACCTTC.

The chain employs TRBV15 and TRBJ1-5; D is uncertain. The V end was cut by 0 bases, the J end by 1 base, with 10 bases between. CDR3 length: 16 amino acids. Germline V CDR1 and CDR2: LNHNV, YYDKDF (reference sequence). In nucleotides, the CDR3 is TGTGCCACCAGCAGAGATCGGAGTTCGAGCAATCAGCCCCAGCATTTT. It encodes CATSRDRSSSNQPQHF.

This rearrangement joins TRBV12-5 to TRBJ1-5; no clear D gene. This CDR3 is 14 amino acids long. CDR1 is LGHNT and CDR2 is FRNRAP in the germline V gene. CDR3: CASSAQPGDQPQHF. The CDR3 DNA sequence: TGTGCCAGCAGCGCTCAACCCGGGGATCAGCCCCAGCATTTT.

The V call is TRBV12-3 or TRBV12-4, the J call TRBJ2-6; 7 positions agree with TRBD2. Germline trimming cut 4 bases from V and 3 bases from J; bases unmatched to any gene: 12. This CDR3 has 18 amino acids. CDR3 bases: TGTGCCAGCAGTTCTGCTGGCGGGAGCCTCGGTGGGGCCAACGTCCTGACTTTC. Translated: CASSSAGGSLGGANVLTF.

The sample holds many counts of this clonotype. This chain connects TRBV10-3 to TRBJ2-5; TRBD1 might be the D (6 bases). The V and J ends lost 4 bases and 3 bases respectively, with 12 bases between them. The CDR3 is 14 residues long. Looked up from germline, CDR1 is ENHRY and CDR2 is SYGVKD. This CDR3 is CAISGGGYEETQYF. CDR3 bases: TGTGCCATCAGTGGAGGGGGATACGAAGAGACCCAGTACTTC.

The chain has TRBV20-1 and TRBJ1-2; possibly TRBD1 for D (6 bases). This CDR3 contains 16 residues. The V and J ends lost 2 bases and 5 bases respectively, with 21 bases between them. In germline, CDR1 is DFQATT, CDR2 SNEGSKA (reference sequence). The chain's CDR3 is CSARIRGGSVEYGYTF. CDR3 bases: TGCAGTGCTAGAATAAGGGGGGGTTCGGTCGAGTATGGCTACACCTTC.

With respect to this clonotype: A clone one base away is much larger, so this may be a read error. This CDR3 fails to terminate in the conserved phenylalanine or tryptophan, so it likely reflects a read error. This sequence joins TRBV6-1 and TRBJ1-5; D is undetermined. This CDR3 is built from 14 residues. CDR1 MNHNS and CDR2 SASEGT come from the germline V gene. The CDR3 sequence is CASKRQNSNQPQHL. The CDR3 coding sequence is TGTGCAAGTAAACGCCAGAATAGCAATCAGCCCCAGCATTTG.

This clonotype showed up many times. The CDR3 coding sequence is TGCAGTACCTACAGGTTTGGCTACACCTTC. It encodes CSTYRFGYTF. This chain links TRBV20-1 with TRBJ1-2; a weak D match, TRBD1 (5 bases). V gave up 8 bases and J gave up 7 bases, with 11 bases separating them. Germline loops: CDR1 DFQATT, CDR2 SNEGSKA (reference sequence). The CDR3 sequence is 10 residues long.